This TCR beta chain came from a study of Ad26.COV2.S vaccination and SARS-CoV-2 variants. The V end lost 4 bases, the J end lost 9 bases, and 13 bases lay between the germline ends. CDR3 length: 12 residues. Germline loops: CDR1 WSHSY, CDR2 SAAADI. The repertoire was sequenced with immunoSEQ multiplex PCR; TCRdb's copy has only in-frame clones and lacks some. In the table there are about 460,000 clones, nearly 90% of which are singletons. Stated treatment: approximately 18 received Ad26.COV2.S at low or high dose, single or two shots; about 5 received placebo; per-sample allocation not given. After the first vaccine or placebo injection, samples were drawn on day 63.

The TCR sequence derives from a person aged 18-60 years who received the Ad26.COV2.S COVID-19 vaccine or a placebo. The sample here was peripheral blood, taken in a trial of Ad26.COV2.S vaccine versus placebo. V usage is TRBV10-2 and J usage is TRBJ2-7; D assignment may be TRBD1 or TRBD2 (5 bases each). This CDR3 is CASSGTGQWQYF. The CDR3 DNA is TGCGCCAGCAGTGGGACGGGGCAGTGGCAGTACTTC.